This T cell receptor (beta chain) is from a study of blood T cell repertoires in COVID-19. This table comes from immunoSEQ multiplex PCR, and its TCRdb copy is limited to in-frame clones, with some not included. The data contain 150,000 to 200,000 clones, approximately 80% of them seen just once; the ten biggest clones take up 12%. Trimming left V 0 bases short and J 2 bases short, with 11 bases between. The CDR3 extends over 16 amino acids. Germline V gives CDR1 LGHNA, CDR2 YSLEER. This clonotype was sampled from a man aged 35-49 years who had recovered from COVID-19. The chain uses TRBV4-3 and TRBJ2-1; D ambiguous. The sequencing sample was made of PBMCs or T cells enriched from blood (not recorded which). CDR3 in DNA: TGCGCCAGCAGCCAAGACCACTTTGAGGCCTACAATGAGCAGTTCTTC. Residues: CASSQDHFEAYNEQFF.